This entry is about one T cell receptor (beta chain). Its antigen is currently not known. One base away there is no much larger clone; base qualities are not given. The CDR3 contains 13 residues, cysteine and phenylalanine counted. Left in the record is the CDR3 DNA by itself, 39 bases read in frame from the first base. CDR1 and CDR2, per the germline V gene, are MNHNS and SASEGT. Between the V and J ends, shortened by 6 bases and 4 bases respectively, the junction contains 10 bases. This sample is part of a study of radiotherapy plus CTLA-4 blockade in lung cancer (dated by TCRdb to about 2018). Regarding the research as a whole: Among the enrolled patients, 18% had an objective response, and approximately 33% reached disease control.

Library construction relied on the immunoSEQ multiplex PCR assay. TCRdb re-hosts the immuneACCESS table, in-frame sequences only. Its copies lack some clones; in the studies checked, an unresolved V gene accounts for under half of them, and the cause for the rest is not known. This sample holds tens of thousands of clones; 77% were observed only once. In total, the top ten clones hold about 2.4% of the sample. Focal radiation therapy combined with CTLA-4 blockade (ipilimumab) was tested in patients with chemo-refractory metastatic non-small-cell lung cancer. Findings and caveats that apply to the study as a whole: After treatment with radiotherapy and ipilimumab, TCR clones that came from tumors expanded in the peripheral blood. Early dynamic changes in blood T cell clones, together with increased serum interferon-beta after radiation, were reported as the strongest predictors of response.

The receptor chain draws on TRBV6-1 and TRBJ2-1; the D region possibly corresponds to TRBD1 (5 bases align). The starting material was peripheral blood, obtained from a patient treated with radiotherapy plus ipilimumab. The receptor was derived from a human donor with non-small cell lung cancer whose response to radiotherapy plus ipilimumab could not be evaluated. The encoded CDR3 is CASSDTGYNEQFF. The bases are TGTGCCAGCAGCGATACAGGATACAATGAGCAGTTCTTC.